The clone carrying this T cell receptor (beta chain) was counted a single time. The antigen is not known. This entry comes from a study of PD-1 blockade in mismatch repair-deficient tumors. Whole-study context: Patients had fewer than 15 mismatch repair-deficient cancer types and were previously treated and progressing.

Study findings and constraints: Tumor-resident clones, often undetectable pretreatment in blood, expanded then contracted after pembrolizumab.

PCR or immunohistochemistry showed mismatch repair deficiency in every enrolled patient. TCRs were sequenced from a few patients responding to pembrolizumab. This CDR3 spans 14 amino acids. Trimming removed 4 bases from V and 3 bases from J; junction bases left unmatched: 4. Germline values: CDR1 LGHNT, CDR2 FRNRAP. Repertoires were generated with immunoSEQ multiplex PCR, while TCRdb's copy carries only in-frame clones and drops some. The table has under 150,000 clones, approximately 91% seen once. This clonotype was sampled from an adult with mismatch repair-deficient cancer. The source was peripheral blood, collected 70 to 73 weeks after starting pembrolizumab. The chain is built from TRBV12-5 and TRBJ2-7; 9 nucleotides agree with TRBD1. The CDR3 reads CASGYGTGIYEQYF. The CDR3 nucleotides are TGTGCTAGTGGTTATGGGACAGGGATCTACGAGCAGTACTTC.